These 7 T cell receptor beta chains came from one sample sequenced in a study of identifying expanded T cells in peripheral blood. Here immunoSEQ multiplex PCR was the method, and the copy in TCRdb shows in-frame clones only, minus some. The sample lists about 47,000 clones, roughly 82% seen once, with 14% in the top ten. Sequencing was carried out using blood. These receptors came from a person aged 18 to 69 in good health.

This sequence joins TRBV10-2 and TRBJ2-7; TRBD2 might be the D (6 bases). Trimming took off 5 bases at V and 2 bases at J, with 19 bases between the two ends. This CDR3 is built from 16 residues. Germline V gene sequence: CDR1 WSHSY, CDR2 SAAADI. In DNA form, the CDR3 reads TGCGCCAGCAGTTGGGGGGTTGGGGGGAGTCCCTACGAGCAGTACTTC. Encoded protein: CASSWGVGGSPYEQYF.

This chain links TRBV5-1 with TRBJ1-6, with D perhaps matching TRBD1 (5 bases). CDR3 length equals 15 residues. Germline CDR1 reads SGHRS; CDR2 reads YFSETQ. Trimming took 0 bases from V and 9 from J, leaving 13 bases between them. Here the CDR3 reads CASSLDGGFSSPLHF. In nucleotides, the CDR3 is TGCGCCAGCAGCTTGGACGGGGGTTTTAGTTCACCCCTCCACTTT.

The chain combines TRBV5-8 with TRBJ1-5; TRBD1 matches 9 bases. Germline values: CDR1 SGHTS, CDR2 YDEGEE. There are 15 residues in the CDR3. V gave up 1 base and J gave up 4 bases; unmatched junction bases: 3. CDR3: CASSLLTGGNQPQHF. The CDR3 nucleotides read TGTGCCAGCAGCTTGTTGACAGGGGGGAATCAGCCCCAGCATTTT.

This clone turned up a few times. CDR3 region: CASSQETAYGYTF. The CDR3 DNA sequence: TGTGCCAGCAGCCAAGAGACAGCCTATGGCTACACCTTC. The chain employs TRBV14 and TRBJ1-2; a weak D match, TRBD1 (5 bases). The germline CDR1 and CDR2 sequences are SGHDN and FVKESK. The CDR3 covers 13 residues. The V end was cut by 0 bases, the J end by 4 bases, with 6 bases between.

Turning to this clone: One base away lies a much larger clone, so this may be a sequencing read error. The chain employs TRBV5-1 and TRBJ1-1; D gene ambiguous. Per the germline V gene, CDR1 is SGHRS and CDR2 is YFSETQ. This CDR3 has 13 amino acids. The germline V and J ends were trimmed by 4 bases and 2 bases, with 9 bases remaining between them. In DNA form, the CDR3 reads TGCGCCAGCAGCCCAAACAGAAACACTGAAGCTTTCTTT. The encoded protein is CASSPNRNTEAFF.

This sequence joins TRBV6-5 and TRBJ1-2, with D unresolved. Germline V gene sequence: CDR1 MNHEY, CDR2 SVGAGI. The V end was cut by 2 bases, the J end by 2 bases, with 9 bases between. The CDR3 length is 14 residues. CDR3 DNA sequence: TGTGCCAGCAGTTACGCGGACCGCAACTATGGCTACACCTTC. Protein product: CASSYADRNYGYTF.

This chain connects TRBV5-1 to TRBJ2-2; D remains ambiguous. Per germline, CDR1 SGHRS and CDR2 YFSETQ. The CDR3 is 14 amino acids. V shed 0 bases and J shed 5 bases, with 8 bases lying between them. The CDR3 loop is CASSLAAWTGELFF. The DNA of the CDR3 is TGCGCCAGCAGCTTGGCCGCCTGGACCGGGGAGCTGTTTTTT.